These 6 T cell receptor beta chains came from one sample sequenced in a study of cytomegalovirus exposure and HLA in healthy donors. 60 Vbeta and 13 Jbeta primers were used in PCR. The method was immunoSEQ multiplex PCR; TCRdb's version includes in-frame clones alone and lacks a portion of them. The repertoire holds about 170,000 clones, with about 80% as singletons. Sequencing was performed on PBMCs. Every receptor here comes from a woman between 45 and 60 years old in good health and CMV-seronegative.

V gene TRBV19 combines with J gene TRBJ1-5; D remains ambiguous. The CDR3 is 15 residues long. Germline lookup yields CDR1 LNHDA and CDR2 SQIVND (reference sequence). V gave up 4 bases and J gave up 7 bases, with 17 bases separating them. The CDR3 DNA sequence: TGTGCCAGTAGTAGAGTCCCGTCCTTGAGGCAGCCCCAGCATTTT. Protein sequence: CASSRVPSLRQPQHF. The complete variable domain, with remaining parts taken from reference TRBV19 and TRBJ1-5, reads DGGITQSPKYLFRKEGQNVTLSCEQNLNHDAMYWYRQDPGQGLRLIYYSQIVNDFQKGDIAEGYSVSREKKESFPLTVTSAQKNPTAFYLCASSRVPSLRQPQHFGDGTRLSIL.

Of note for this clone: Other nucleotide sequences in the sample specify the same CDR3. The chain has TRBV5-1 and TRBJ2-3; 14 nucleotides line up with TRBD2. The CDR3 sequence is 18 residues long. The junction had 6 bases not matched to a gene; V was cut back by 3 bases and J by 0 bases. Germline CDR1 and CDR2: SGHRS and YFSETQ. The CDR3 coding sequence is TGCGCCAGCAGCTCCGGACTAGCGGGAGGAACAAGCACAGATACGCAGTATTTT. Translation: CASSSGLAGGTSTDTQYF.

The V gene is TRBV5-5, the J gene TRBJ1-2; D gene ambiguous. V lost 2 bases, J lost 3 bases, and 8 bases lay in between. The CDR3 totals 13 residues. CDR1 and CDR2 from the germline V gene are SGHKS and YYEKEE (reference sequence). The CDR3, as DNA: TGTGCCAGCAGCTTCGACGGAGACTATGGCTACACCTTC. Encoded protein: CASSFDGDYGYTF.

The gene calls are TRBV7-2 and TRBJ1-2; D possibly corresponds to TRBD1 (5 bases). The CDR3 runs 13 residues. V was trimmed by 2 bases and J by 8 bases, leaving 12 bases between them. Germline V lookup: CDR1 SGHTA, CDR2 FQGNSA. The DNA of the CDR3 is TGTGCCAGCAGCTTAAAGACCAGGGTAGGCTACACCTTC. It yields the protein CASSLKTRVGYTF.

The chain is built from TRBV5-1 and TRBJ1-3; unclear D gene. Trimming removed 0 bases at V and 3 bases at J, with 7 bases between. Germline CDR1 reads SGHRS; CDR2 reads YFSETQ. This CDR3 is 14 amino acids long. CDR3: CASSLVSGGNTIYF. CDR3 nucleotides: TGCGCCAGCAGCTTGGTTAGTGGTGGAAACACCATATATTTT.

This clone was counted only a few times. The rearrangement joins TRBV2 to TRBJ1-5; D remains ambiguous. Looked up from germline, CDR1 is SNHLY and CDR2 is FYNNEI. The CDR3 has 17 residues. The V gene lost 5 bases and the J gene lost 0 bases, with 17 bases spanning the gap. For the CDR3, the DNA is TGTGCCAGCAGTAAAGAGAGGATTCCTAATAGCAATCAGCCCCAGCATTTT. Amino acids: CASSKERIPNSNQPQHF.